The following is a T cell receptor (beta chain) sequence with its context. What it binds is not known. These data originate in a study of cytomegalovirus exposure and HLA in healthy donors. Overall study results and limits: There were some 150 TCR beta chains listed as cytomegalovirus-associated. According to a later analysis, TCR clusters from the first cohort tended to co-occur in the roughly 110 validation repertoires.

Libraries were prepared by immunoSEQ multiplex PCR; TCRdb keeps only in-frame clonotypes and omits some of them. The sample contains 90,000 to 130,000 clones, approximately 96% of which appear only once. Per the germline V gene, CDR1 is SGHKS and CDR2 is YYEKEE (reference sequence). V lost 3 bases and J lost 0, with 10 bases in between. The CDR3 extends over 15 amino acids. The TCR comes from a woman aged 18 to 35 in good health and CMV-seronegative. Sequenced material: PBMCs. The chain links TRBV5-5 to TRBJ1-3; no clear D gene. The CDR3 here is CASSWEAISGNTIYF. The CDR3 DNA reads as TGTGCCAGCAGCTGGGAGGCAATCTCTGGAAACACCATATATTTT.